Below, 9 T cell receptor beta chains from the same sample are listed, as sequenced in a study of T cell repertoires in cytomegalovirus infection. TCRdb redid the calling of the reads with MiXCR, one entry per CDR3 protein. The data show more than 300,000 distinct CDR3 sequences, roughly 34% seen once. These receptors have no known antigen. Sequenced material: cultured PBMCs, taken from culture after CMV antigen stimulation. These TCRs come from a human donor in good health (CMV status not recorded). Some clones in this sample may be carry-over from other donors' samples.

The chain recombines TRBV27 with TRBJ1-5, with D possibly TRBD1 on 5 matching bases. The CDR3 spans 14 residues. Germline CDR1 reads MNHEY; CDR2 reads SMNVEV (reference sequence). V shed 3 bases and J shed 3 bases, with 9 bases lying between them. The CDR3: CASSLAGHNQPQHF. The CDR3 DNA is TGTGCCAGCAGTTTGGCAGGGCACAATCAGCCCCAGCATTTT.

V usage is TRBV11-3 and J usage is TRBJ2-3; 8 bases map to TRBD2. J was trimmed by 2 bases and V by 7 bases; bases with no gene match: 14. Germline V lookup: CDR1 SGHNT, CDR2 YENEEA. The CDR3 contains 17 residues. The CDR3 sequence is CASTPRGSGTLTDTQYF. Here the CDR3 DNA reads TGTGCCAGCACCCCAAGGGGTAGCGGGACTCTCACAGATACGCAGTATTTT.

This clonotype showed up just a few times. CDR3 loop: CASRISGWEPESSYEQYF. The CDR3 coding sequence is TGTGCCAGCAGGATTAGCGGTTGGGAACCCGAGAGCTCCTACGAGCAGTACTTC. The V call is TRBV28, the J call TRBJ2-7; TRBD2 might be the D (6 bases). The CDR3 spans 18 residues. Between the trimmed V and J ends, which lost 6 bases and 0 bases, there was a span of 24 bases. Per germline, CDR1 MDHEN and CDR2 SYDVKM.

Worth noting for this clonotype: The junction departs from germline at one end; a sequencing error may be responsible. The chain links TRBV7-9 to TRBJ1-1; D remains ambiguous. The germline gives CDR1 SEHNR, CDR2 FQNEAQ (reference sequence). This CDR3 comprises 14 residues. CDR3 sequence (DNA): TGTGCCAGCAGATTAGAATGGGAGGGCGCTGAAGCTTTCTTT. Amino acid sequence: CASRLEWEGAEAFF.

This clonotype was counted only a few times. The chain joins TRBV14 to TRBJ2-7; D call uncertain. The V and J ends lost 0 bases and 1 base respectively, with 4 bases between them. Germline CDR1 reads SGHDN; CDR2 reads FVKESK. The CDR3 extends over 13 amino acids. The CDR3 sequence is CASSQEESYEQYV. In nucleotides, the CDR3 is TGTGCCAGCAGCCAAGAAGAGTCCTACGAGCAGTACGTC.

This chain joins TRBV7-2 and TRBJ1-2; D is unresolved. The CDR3 sequence is 15 residues long. CDR1 SGHTA and CDR2 FQGNSA come from the germline V gene. Trimming removed 4 bases from V and 0 bases from J, with 12 bases in between. The chain's CDR3 is CASSSDGSANYGYTF. The CDR3 bases are TGTGCCAGCAGCTCGGACGGATCTGCTAACTATGGCTACACCTTC.

This clonotype showed up just once. The chain recombines TRBV24-1 with TRBJ2-3; 10 bases are a match to TRBD1. The germline V gene encodes CDR1 KGHDR and CDR2 SFDVKD. Germline trimming cut 3 bases from V and 4 bases from J; bases unmatched to any gene: 3. The CDR3 has 15 residues. The DNA of the CDR3 is TGTGCCACCAGTGATCCCGGACAGGGGGCAGATACGCAGTATTTT. It translates to CATSDPGQGADTQYF.

The chain has TRBV19 and TRBJ1-1; D not resolved. Germline loops: CDR1 LNHDA, CDR2 SQIVND (reference sequence). Trimming cost V 7 bases and J 0 bases, with 12 bases left between them. CDR3 length: 14 amino acids. In DNA, the CDR3 is TGTGCCAGTAATATGGGTGCAGTGAACACTGAAGCTTTCTTT. It is translated as CASNMGAVNTEAFF.

This chain joins TRBV24-1 and TRBJ2-7, with 7 bases matching TRBD2. This CDR3 comprises 16 residues. CDR1 is KGHDR, CDR2 SFDVKD, per germline. J lost 3 bases, V lost 0 bases, and 7 bases had no gene match. The CDR3 reads CATSDLLIRGVYEQYV. DNA for the CDR3: TGTGCCACCAGTGATTTGCTCATCCGGGGGGTCTACGAGCAGTACGTC.